These 6 T cell receptor beta chains originate from one sample sequenced in a study of vaccination and CD4 T cells after COVID-19. Sequence data for DNA of cultured CD4+ T cells were generated by the Oncomine TCR Beta short-read assay. TCRdb ran MiXCR on the PCR reads and lists one entry per CDR3 protein. The repertoire holds about 25,000 distinct CDR3 sequences, with approximately 28% as singletons. Noted time point: late sampling 161 to 241 days after vaccination in three convalescent patients. Stated treatment: approximately nine-day PBMC culture with coronavirus spike peptide pools or control peptides (ViraFEST assay). No antigen is known for these receptors. Sample: CD4+ T cells from blood, cultured in vitro, taken about 7 months after SARS-CoV-2 vaccination. The source is a human donor who had recovered from COVID-19.

The rearrangement links TRBV12-3 or TRBV12-4 to TRBJ2-7; 12 nucleotides match TRBD1. V was pared by 5 bases and J by 5 bases, with 4 bases of the junction left unmatched. The CDR3 spans 14 residues. The CDR3 DNA is TGTGCCAGCAGTCAGGGACAGGGGGCCCACGAGCAGTACTTC. Translated: CASSQGQGAHEQYF.

This chain links TRBV19 with TRBJ2-5; 8 bases are shared with TRBD1. This CDR3 region has 16 residues. Per the germline V gene, CDR1 is LNHDA and CDR2 is SQIVND (reference sequence). V dropped 10 bases and J dropped 5; count of bases not matched to a gene: 18. CDR3 coding DNA: TGTGCCACCGAGGCGGGCATGACAGGGGTGAAGGAGACCCAGTACTTC. This sequence encodes CATEAGMTGVKETQYF. Combining the CDR3 with reference TRBV19 and TRBJ2-5 gives the whole variable domain DGGITQSPKYLFRKEGQNVTLSCEQNLNHDAMYWYRQDPGQGLRLIYYSQIVNDFQKGDIAEGYSVSREKKESFPLTVTSAQKNPTAFYLCATEAGMTGVKETQYFGPGTRLLVL.

This clonotype turned up a few times. The chain joins TRBV20-1 to TRBJ1-5, with D perhaps TRBD1 (6 bases). CDR1 and CDR2 from the germline V gene are DFQATT and SNEGSKA (reference sequence). Trimming cost V 3 bases and J 7 bases, with 13 bases left between them. This CDR3 comprises 13 residues. The CDR3 region has the DNA TGCAGTGCTAGGGAGGGGGTGTTCCAGCCCCAGCATTTT. Residues: CSAREGVFQPQHF.

By sample fraction, this clonotype is medium-sized. The rearrangement uses TRBV7-2 and TRBJ2-5, with 9 bases that match TRBD2. The CDR3 contains 19 residues. Trimming at V came to 0 bases and at J to 0 bases, leaving 11 bases not matched to a gene. Germline V lookup: CDR1 SGHTA, CDR2 FQGNSA. CDR3 bases: TGTGCCAGCAGCTTAGCTAGAAGTTTAGCGGGGGCGTACCAAGAGACCCAGTACTTC. Translating gives CASSLARSLAGAYQETQYF.

The chain combines TRBV18 with TRBJ1-5, with 7 bases matching TRBD1. CDR1 KGHSH and CDR2 LQKENI come from the germline V gene. The CDR3 consists of 14 residues. V lost 2 bases and J lost 4; bases outside the gene matches: 2. CDR3 protein: CASSPGQANQPQHF. The CDR3 DNA is TGTGCCAGCTCACCAGGACAGGCTAATCAGCCCCAGCATTTT.

This clonotype is judged medium-sized. The chain joins TRBV20-1 to TRBJ2-2; 9 bases match TRBD2. The CDR3 spans 14 residues. Germline-derived CDR1 and CDR2 are DFQATT and SNEGSKA (reference sequence). The V segment lost 6 bases and the J segment 4 bases; nucleotides outside the gene matches: 6. CDR3 protein: CSAEAGGFTGELFF. In nucleotides, the CDR3 is TGCAGTGCCGAAGCGGGAGGATTCACCGGGGAGCTGTTTTTT.